This TCR beta chain originates from a study of CD8 T cells in Susac syndrome. CDR1 is GTSNPN, CDR2 SVGIG, per germline (reference sequence). Between the trimmed V and J ends, which lost 5 bases and 9 bases, there was a span of 14 bases. This CDR3 has 11 amino acids. The RNA input was roughly 0.45 to 1 ug, and it was reverse transcribed with random hexamers. A single record per CDR3 protein comes from TCRdb applying MiXCR to the immunoSEQ multiplex PCR reads. The sample holds about 210,000 distinct CDR3 sequences, around 95% seen once. This clonotype was observed a single time. V and J are TRBV30 and TRBJ2-7; D call uncertain. Sequences were obtained from CD4+ T cells from PBMCs. The receptor's source is a human donor with multiple sclerosis. Written as DNA, the CDR3 is TGTGCCTGGGCCCCCTTGGCTGGGCAGTACTTC. Its translation is CAWAPLAGQYF. Together with reference TRBV30 and TRBJ2-7, the CDR3 gives the full variable domain: SQTIHQWPATLVQPVGSPLSLECTVEGTSNPNLYWYRQAAGRGLQLLFYSVGIGQISSEVPQNLSASRPQDRQFILSSKKLLLSDSGFYLCAWAPLAGQYFGPGTRLTVT.